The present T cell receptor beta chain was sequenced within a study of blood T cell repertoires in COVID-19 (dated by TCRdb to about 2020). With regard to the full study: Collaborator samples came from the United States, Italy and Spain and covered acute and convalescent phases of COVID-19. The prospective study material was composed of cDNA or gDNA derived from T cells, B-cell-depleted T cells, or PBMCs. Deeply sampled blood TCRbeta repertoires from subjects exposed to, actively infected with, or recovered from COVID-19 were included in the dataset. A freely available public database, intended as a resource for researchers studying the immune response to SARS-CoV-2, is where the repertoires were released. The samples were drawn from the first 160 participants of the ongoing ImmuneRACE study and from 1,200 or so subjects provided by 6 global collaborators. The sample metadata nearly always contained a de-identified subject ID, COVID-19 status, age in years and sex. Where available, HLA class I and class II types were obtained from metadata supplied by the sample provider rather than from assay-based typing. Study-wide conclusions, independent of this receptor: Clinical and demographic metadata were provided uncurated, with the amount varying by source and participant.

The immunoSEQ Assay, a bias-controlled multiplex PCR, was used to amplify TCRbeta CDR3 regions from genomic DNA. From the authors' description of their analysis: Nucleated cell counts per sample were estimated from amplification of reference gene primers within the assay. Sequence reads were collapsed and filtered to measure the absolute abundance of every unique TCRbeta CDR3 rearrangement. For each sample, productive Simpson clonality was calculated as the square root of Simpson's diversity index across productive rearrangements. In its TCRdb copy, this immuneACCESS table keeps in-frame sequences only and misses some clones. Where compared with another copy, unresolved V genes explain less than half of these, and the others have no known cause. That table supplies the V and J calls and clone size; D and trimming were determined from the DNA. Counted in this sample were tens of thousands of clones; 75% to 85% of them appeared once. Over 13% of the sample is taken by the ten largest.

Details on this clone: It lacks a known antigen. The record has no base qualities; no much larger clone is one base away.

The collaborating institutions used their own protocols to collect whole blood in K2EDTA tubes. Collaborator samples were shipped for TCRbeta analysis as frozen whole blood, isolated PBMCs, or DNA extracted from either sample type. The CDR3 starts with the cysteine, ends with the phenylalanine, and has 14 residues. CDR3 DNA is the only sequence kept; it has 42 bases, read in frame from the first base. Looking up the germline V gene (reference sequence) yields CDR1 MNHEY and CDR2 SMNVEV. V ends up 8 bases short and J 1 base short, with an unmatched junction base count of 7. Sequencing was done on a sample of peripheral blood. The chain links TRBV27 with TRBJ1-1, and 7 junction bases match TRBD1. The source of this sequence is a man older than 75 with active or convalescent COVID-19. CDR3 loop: CASLPRQGNTEAFF. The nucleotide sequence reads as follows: TGTGCCAGCCTCCCCCGACAGGGGAACACTGAAGCTTTCTTT.